This T cell receptor (beta chain) was obtained from a study of CD8+CD57+ T cells in acquired aplastic anemia. Turning to this clonotype: Its antigen is unknown.

Genomic DNA served as template for TCR beta VDJ and CDR3 profiling. TCRdb reprocessed the reads with MiXCR, giving one entry per CDR3 protein. The profile shows 200,000 to 250,000 distinct CDR3 sequences, about 60% of them singletons. Points from the study as a whole: Any difference that existed in CD8+ Simpson's diversity between patients and controls was not significant.

There are 15 residues in the CDR3. The V gene's germline CDR1 is LGHDT and CDR2 YNNKEL (reference sequence). The V gene end was trimmed by 6 bases and the J gene end by 7 bases; junction bases not matched to a gene: 6. An expansion of CD8+CD57+ cells by flow cytometry had been shown in patients chosen for sequencing. Patients had not yet gotten any therapy when their blood was taken for sampling. The chain employs TRBV3-1 and TRBJ2-3; 14 bases align to TRBD2. The sample consisted of sorted CD4+, CD8+, or CD8+CD57+ T cells (not recorded which) from PBMCs. The receptor was isolated from a human donor with aplastic anemia. CDR3 residues: CASSPTSGGAYTQYF. Here the CDR3 DNA reads TGTGCCAGCAGTCCGACTAGCGGGGGGGCGTATACGCAGTATTTT.